The clone carrying this T cell receptor beta chain was recorded only once. This sample is drawn from a study of T cell changes during pregnancy in multiple sclerosis. Sequencing was performed with immunoSEQ multiplex PCR; in TCRdb, only in-frame clones are kept and a portion is missing. The repertoire consists of 35,000 to 40,000 clones, with 94% occurring once and the leading ten covering approximately 0.41%. Germline V gene sequence: CDR1 SNHLY, CDR2 FYNNEI. V was pared by 7 bases and J by 9 bases, with 22 bases between. The CDR3 runs to 15 residues. Sample: CD4+ T cells from peripheral blood mononuclear cells, taken in the second trimester of pregnancy. This chain uses TRBV2 with TRBJ1-5, with D uncertain. This TCR was recovered from a female donor with multiple sclerosis, enrolled in a pregnancy study. The CDR3 protein is CASKAASPLPGPQHF. CDR3 nucleotide sequence: TGTGCCAGCAAGGCGGCCAGCCCTCTTCCCGGGCCCCAGCATTTT.